Following are 2 T cell receptor beta chains from one sample sequenced in a study of response to subunit inactivated influenza vaccine. TCRdb fed the RT-PCR reads into MiXCR, producing one record per CDR3 protein. Of about 620,000 distinct CDR3 sequences listed, approximately 10% are singletons. In addition, the sample was reused for a study of T cells expressing NK-cell markers. This second study says: In generating TCR beta cDNA, 5'RACE template switching with UMIs was used.

The specimen comprised PBMCs from blood, sampled on the day of vaccination. Source of these receptors: a middle-aged man who received an inactivated influenza vaccine.

The chain couples TRBV25-1 to TRBJ2-7, with 8 bases fitting TRBD1. Germline lookup yields CDR1 MGHDK and CDR2 SYGVNS. V was clipped by 3 bases and J by 5 bases; unmatched bases: 6. The CDR3 contains 14 residues. CDR3 residues: CASSERTGPHEQYF. Here the CDR3 DNA reads TGTGCCAGCAGTGAGCGGACAGGGCCCCACGAGCAGTACTTC.

This clonotype was found a few times. The V call is TRBV20-1, the J call TRBJ2-5, with D possibly TRBD2 on 7 matching bases. Germline V gene data show CDR1 as DFQATT and CDR2 as SNEGSKA (reference sequence). The V end lost 6 bases, the J end lost 2 bases, and 13 bases lay between the germline ends. The CDR3 extends over 13 amino acids. As DNA, the CDR3 is TGCAGTGCGGAGGGGGGGGGTCAAGAGACCCAGTACTTC. This codes for CSAEGGGQETQYF.